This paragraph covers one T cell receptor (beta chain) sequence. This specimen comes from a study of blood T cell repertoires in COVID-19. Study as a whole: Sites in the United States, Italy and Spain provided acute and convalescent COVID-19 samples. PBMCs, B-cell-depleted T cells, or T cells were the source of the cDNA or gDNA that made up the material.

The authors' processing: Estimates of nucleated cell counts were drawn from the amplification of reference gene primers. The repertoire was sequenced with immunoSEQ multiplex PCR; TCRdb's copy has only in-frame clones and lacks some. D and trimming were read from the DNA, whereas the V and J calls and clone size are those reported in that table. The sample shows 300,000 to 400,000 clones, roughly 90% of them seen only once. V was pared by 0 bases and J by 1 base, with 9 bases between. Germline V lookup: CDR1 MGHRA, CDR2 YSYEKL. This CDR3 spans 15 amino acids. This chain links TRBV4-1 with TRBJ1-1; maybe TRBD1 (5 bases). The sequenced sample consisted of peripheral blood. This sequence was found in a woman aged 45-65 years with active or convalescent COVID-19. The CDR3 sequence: CASSQEGAGNTEAFF. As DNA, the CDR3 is TGCGCCAGCAGCCAAGAAGGGGCAGGGAACACTGAAGCTTTCTTT.